The sequence of this TCR beta chain was determined in a study of TIL therapy for anti-PD-1-resistant metastatic lung cancer. Sequencing used immunoSEQ v3. This table comes from immunoSEQ multiplex PCR, and its TCRdb copy is limited to in-frame clones, with some not included. Of about 60,000 clones listed, around 87% are singletons. The CDR3 extends over 14 amino acids. Germline lookup yields CDR1 SGHTA and CDR2 FQGTGA. J lost 3 bases, V lost 3 bases, and 3 bases had no gene match. As to time point: pre-treatment sample, taken before nivolumab and TIL therapy. The specimen was blood, collected at baseline. The chain combines TRBV7-3 with TRBJ2-3; 7 bases align to TRBD2. The sequence was obtained from a person aged 25-79 years with non-small cell lung cancer. The CDR3 DNA follows: TGTGCCAGCAGCTTGAGCGGGATTACAGATACGCAGTATTTT. As protein: CASSLSGITDTQYF.